The entry below gives a single T cell receptor (beta chain) sequence along with its context. Its antigen is still unknown. The entry originates in a study of cytomegalovirus exposure and HLA in healthy donors. Study-level points and caveats: The study designated 160 or so TCR beta chains cytomegalovirus-associated.

PCR amplification relied on 60 Vbeta primers (plus 13 Jbeta primers). Clones were read by immunoSEQ multiplex PCR, and TCRdb kept only the in-frame ones, dropping some. The sample includes about 180,000 clones, around three quarters of them seen just once. This CDR3 has 15 residues. J gave up 10 bases and V 1 base, and 7 bases lay outside the gene matches. Germline V gene lookup returns CDR1 MGHDK and CDR2 SYGVNS. The donors were healthy bone marrow donors. The source of this sequence is a man in his forties in good health and CMV-seronegative. V and J are TRBV25-1 and TRBJ1-6; 7 positions agree with TRBD1. Source material: PBMCs. The DNA of the CDR3 is TGTGCCAGCAGTGAATCCGTCAGGGGGTACTCACCCCTCCACTTT. Its translation: CASSESVRGYSPLHF. Combining the CDR3 with reference TRBV25-1 and TRBJ1-6 gives the whole variable domain EADIYQTPRYLVIGTGKKITLECSQTMGHDKMYWYQQDPGMELHLIHYSYGVNSTEKGDLSSESTVSRIRTEHFPLTLESARPSHTSQYLCASSESVRGYSPLHFGNGTRLTVT.